This TCR beta chain was captured by sequencing in a study of blood T cell repertoires in COVID-19. For the study at large: T cells, B-cell-depleted T cells, or PBMCs supplied cDNA or gDNA.

Germline CDR1 MNHEY, CDR2 SMNVEV (reference sequence). V was clipped by 5 bases and J by 3 bases; unmatched bases: 5. The CDR3 sequence is 16 residues long. Generated by immunoSEQ multiplex PCR, the TCRdb table keeps only in-frame clones and is missing some. The table lists 30,000 to 40,000 clones, over 75% of them singletons. J is TRBJ2-3 and V is TRBV27, with TRBD2 matching over 13 bases. Material: peripheral blood. This receptor was obtained from a man aged 55-75 years with active COVID-19. CDR3 coding DNA: TGTGCCAGCAGTCCTCGGACTAGCGGGAGAACAGATACGCAGTATTTT. Amino acid sequence: CASSPRTSGRTDTQYF.